One sample yielded the 28 T cell receptor beta chains listed below, sequenced in a study of shared clonotypes between healthy human individuals (dated by TCRdb to the early 2020s). The library was produced with the immunoSEQ multiplex PCR assay. TCRdb obtained this table from immuneACCESS and retained in-frame rearrangements with V and J assigned. These tables miss some clones; where compared with another copy, unresolved V genes account for less than half of the shortfall, and the remainder is unexplained. The sample contains 2 million to 2.5 million clones, around 95% of them found a single time. Roughly 0.13% of the sample is taken by the ten largest. Sequenced material: naive CD4+ T cells sorted from blood. The sample's cell subset or site label, in plain terms: CD45RA+ positively selected. The receptors here all came from a man aged 18 to 29 in good health.

V usage is TRBV5-6 and J usage is TRBJ1-6, with D possibly matching TRBD1 (5 bases). There are 16 residues in the CDR3. Trimming pared 0 bases from V and 1 base from J, leaving 8 bases between. Germline assignment: CDR1 SGHDT and CDR2 YYEEEE. CDR3 DNA: TGTGCCAGCAGCTTGGGACAGATATCCTATAATTCACCCCTCCACTTT. Translated: CASSLGQISYNSPLHF.

The chain has TRBV10-2 and TRBJ2-2, with D perhaps TRBD1 or TRBD2 (5 bases each). The CDR3 loop spans 13 amino acids. V lost 5 bases to trimming and J lost 4 bases, with 8 bases between them. The germline gives CDR1 WSHSY, CDR2 SAAADI. CDR3 protein: CASSRDATGELFF. The CDR3, as DNA: TGCGCCAGCAGTCGGGACGCCACCGGGGAGCTGTTTTTT.

V is TRBV5-4 and J is TRBJ2-7; 10 nucleotides line up with TRBD1. The CDR3 contains 15 residues. CDR1 is SGHNT, CDR2 YYREEE, per germline (reference sequence). Trimming removed 4 bases from V and 3 bases from J; junction bases left unmatched: 7. CDR3 sequence reads: CASSRGTGDNYEQYF. As DNA, the CDR3 is TGTGCCAGCAGCCGCGGGACAGGGGACAACTACGAGCAGTACTTC.

V and J are TRBV15 and TRBJ2-1; 9 bases align to TRBD2. This CDR3 contains 18 residues. The junction had 9 bases not matched to a gene; V was cut back by 0 bases and J by 3 bases. CDR1 and CDR2 (germline): LNHNV, YYDKDF (reference sequence). The CDR3 DNA is TGTGCCACCAGCAGAGATCGAGGTAGCGGGAGCATCTACAATGAGCAGTTCTTC. It yields the protein CATSRDRGSGSIYNEQFF.

This rearrangement joins TRBV6-5 to TRBJ1-4; the D is unclear. Trimming cost V 0 bases and J 6 bases, with 11 bases left between them. CDR1 MNHEY and CDR2 SVGAGI come from the germline V gene. This CDR3 spans 15 amino acids. This CDR3 reads CASSYSGQSYEKLFF. The CDR3 DNA sequence: TGTGCCAGCAGTTACTCCGGGCAGTCATATGAAAAACTGTTTTTT.

Only one count was recorded for this clone. V usage is TRBV11-2 and J usage is TRBJ2-2; maybe TRBD1 (5 bases). Germline lookup yields CDR1 SGHAT and CDR2 FQNNGV. Deletions cut 0 bases from V and 7 bases from J, with 12 bases between. This CDR3 is built from 15 residues. The CDR3 coding sequence is TGTGCCAGCAGCTTAGACGCAGGGTGGAGCGGGGAGCTGTTTTTT. Translating it yields CASSLDAGWSGELFF.

The rearrangement joins TRBV5-1 to TRBJ2-5; 9 bases fit TRBD2. CDR1 and CDR2 (germline): SGHRS, YFSETQ. The CDR3 runs 14 residues. Trimming removed 4 bases from V and 5 bases from J; junction bases left unmatched: 6. The CDR3 nucleotides read TGCGCCAGCAGCGTCGGACTAGCGCTGGAGACCCAGTACTTC. Translated, it gives CASSVGLALETQYF.

The chain recombines TRBV12-2 with TRBJ1-5. TRBV12-2 is a listed pseudogene. This CDR3 has 13 residues. The CDR3 is CASSGTVNQPQHF. The DNA for the CDR3 is TGTGCAAGTTCTGGGACCGTGAATCAGCCCCAGCATTTT.

The chain couples TRBV9 to TRBJ2-2; unclear D gene. The germline V gene encodes CDR1 SGDLS and CDR2 YYNGEE. The CDR3 is made up of 13 amino acids. Deletions cut 0 bases from V and 4 bases from J, with 4 bases between. CDR3 sequence (DNA): TGTGCCAGCAGCGTAGACTCCACCGGGGAGCTGTTTTTT. This gives the protein CASSVDSTGELFF. The whole variable domain, filled in from reference TRBV9 and TRBJ2-2, reads DSGVTQTPKHLITATGQRVTLRCSPRSGDLSVYWYQQSLDQGLQFLIQYYNGEERAKGNILERFSAQQFPDLHSELNLSSLELGDSALYFCASSVDSTGELFFGEGSRLTVL.

Of note for this clone: The sample carries other DNA sequences with the same CDR3. J is TRBJ2-2 and V is TRBV27; D might be TRBD2 (5 bases). Germline V gene sequence: CDR1 MNHEY, CDR2 SMNVEV (reference sequence). The CDR3 spans 14 residues. Deletions cut 8 bases from V and 1 base from J, with 11 bases between. CDR3 in DNA: TGTGCCAGCCGCCCGGCGGGGAACACCGGGGAGCTGTTTTTT. This sequence encodes CASRPAGNTGELFF.

This clone came up once. The rearrangement uses TRBV5-1 and TRBJ2-1; D is possibly TRBD2 (5 bases). The CDR3 is 15 residues long. Trimming pared 0 bases from V and 8 bases from J, leaving 15 bases between. Germline lookup yields CDR1 SGHRS and CDR2 YFSETQ. In nucleotides, the CDR3 is TGCGCCAGCAGCTTGGCTCCGGGGTCCGGAGATGAGCAGTTCTTC. Its protein is CASSLAPGSGDEQFF.

This chain connects TRBV30 to TRBJ2-5; TRBD2 matches at 7 bases. J gave up 2 bases and V 5 bases, and 8 bases lay outside the gene matches. CDR1 and CDR2 (germline): GTSNPN, SVGIG (reference sequence). The CDR3 runs to 14 residues. Here the CDR3 reads CAWGGGAVQETQYF. In DNA form, the CDR3 reads TGTGCCTGGGGCGGGGGAGCGGTACAAGAGACCCAGTACTTC.

This rearrangement joins TRBV28 to TRBJ1-5; no clear D gene. The CDR3 sequence is 16 residues long. Germline values: CDR1 MDHEN, CDR2 SYDVKM. V was pared by 1 base and J by 0 bases, with 10 bases between. This CDR3 reads CASSLFLGLSNQPQHF. The CDR3 coding sequence is TGTGCCAGCAGTTTATTTTTAGGGCTTAGCAATCAGCCCCAGCATTTT.

The chain carries TRBV4-3 and TRBJ2-7; D gene uncertain. CDR1 LGHNA and CDR2 YSLEER come from the germline V gene. This CDR3 region has 16 residues. Trimming removed 3 bases at V and 1 base at J, with 16 bases between. For the CDR3, the DNA is TGCGCCAGCAGCCATAGGACCCCGGGTTTGTCCTACGAGCAGTACTTC. Protein: CASSHRTPGLSYEQYF.

This clone was detected only once. The chain employs TRBV5-1 and TRBJ1-1; tentatively, D is TRBD1 (5 bases). The V gene's germline CDR1 is SGHRS and CDR2 YFSETQ. Trimming removed 0 bases at V and 4 bases at J, with 16 bases between. The CDR3 is made up of 16 amino acids. CDR3 in DNA: TGCGCCAGCAGCTTGGGCCGGGACGGGAGGCTCACTGAAGCTTTCTTT. Translating gives CASSLGRDGRLTEAFF. The full variable domain, its missing parts supplied by reference TRBV5-1 and TRBJ1-1, is KAGVTQTPRYLIKTRGQQVTLSCSPISGHRSVSWYQQTPGQGLQFLFEYFSETQRNKGNFPGRFSGRQFSNSRSEMNVSTLELGDSALYLCASSLGRDGRLTEAFFGQGTRLTVV.

This chain joins TRBV2 and TRBJ2-5, with TRBD1 identical over 9 bases. Trimming at V came to 6 bases and at J to 2 bases, leaving 7 bases not matched to a gene. The CDR3 length is 15 residues. The V gene's germline CDR1 is SNHLY and CDR2 FYNNEI. The CDR3 bases are TGTGCCAGCAGGGATAGGACAGGGGCTCAAGAGACCCAGTACTTC. Amino acid sequence: CASRDRTGAQETQYF.

This chain's CDR3 is CASRESSGLGYTF. In DNA form, the CDR3 reads TGTGCCAGCAGAGAGAGCTCAGGGCTGGGCTACACCTTC. The chain couples TRBV6-5 to TRBJ1-2, with D possibly being TRBD1 (5 bases). This CDR3 is 13 amino acids long. Germline V gives CDR1 MNHEY, CDR2 SVGAGI. V gave up 6 bases and J gave up 8 bases, with 16 bases separating them.

The genes are TRBV13 and TRBJ2-7; D may be TRBD1 (5 bases). V shed 2 bases and J shed 3 bases, with 11 bases lying between them. Germline assignment: CDR1 PRHDT and CDR2 FYEKMQ (reference sequence). This CDR3 comprises 14 residues. As DNA, the CDR3 is TGTGCCAGCAGCTTATCGGACACGAGCTACGAGCAGTACTTC. Translation: CASSLSDTSYEQYF.

The V call is TRBV5-4, the J call TRBJ1-1; the match to TRBD1 covers 9 bases. The CDR3 runs 14 residues. Germline V lookup: CDR1 SGHNT, CDR2 YYREEE (reference sequence). Trimming took 4 bases from V and 6 from J; bases not matched to a gene: 7. The chain's CDR3 is CASSPGQGDAEAFF. The CDR3 nucleotides are TGTGCCAGCAGCCCGGGACAGGGTGACGCTGAAGCTTTCTTT.

This clone occurred once. The gene calls are TRBV18 and TRBJ1-1; D is undetermined. This CDR3 has 16 amino acids. Trimming removed 3 bases at V and 1 base at J, with 15 bases between. CDR1 and CDR2 from the germline V gene are KGHSH and LQKENI. In DNA, the CDR3 is TGTGCCAGCTCACCTTGGCAGCTAGACACGAACACTGAAGCTTTCTTT. Translating gives CASSPWQLDTNTEAFF.

The chain carries TRBV11-2 and TRBJ2-7; 7 bases fit TRBD1. CDR1 and CDR2 from the germline V gene are SGHAT and FQNNGV. J gave up 5 bases and V 5 bases, and 15 bases lay outside the gene matches. The CDR3 loop spans 16 amino acids. CDR3 amino acids: CASSPARTGSFDEQYF. The CDR3 nucleotides are TGTGCCAGCAGCCCAGCCCGGACAGGTAGTTTCGACGAGCAGTACTTC.

The J gene is TRBJ2-3, the V gene TRBV7-2; 14 bases fit TRBD2. The length of the CDR3 is 17 residues. Germline CDR1 reads SGHTA; CDR2 reads FQGNSA. The V gene end was trimmed by 5 bases and the J gene end by 4 bases; junction bases not matched to a gene: 8. CDR3 loop: CASSPPGLAGVSDTQYF. The DNA for the CDR3 is TGTGCCAGCAGCCCCCCGGGACTAGCGGGAGTGTCAGATACGCAGTATTTT.

The chain combines TRBV18 with TRBJ2-3; unclear D gene. Trimming left V 5 bases short and J 6 bases short, with 12 bases between. Germline CDR1 and CDR2: KGHSH and LQKENI. The CDR3 length is 13 residues. The CDR3 nucleotides read TGTGCCAGCTCAGATCCCCCGGCGGATACGCAGTATTTT. It encodes CASSDPPADTQYF.

CDR3 in amino acids: CASSAGTHSGTEAFF. CDR3 nucleotides: TGCGCCAGCAGCGCCGGGACACACAGCGGCACTGAAGCTTTCTTT. The chain recombines TRBV5-1 with TRBJ1-1, with D perhaps matching TRBD1 (6 bases). This CDR3 has 15 amino acids. Trimming shortened V by 4 bases and J by 4 bases, and 17 bases separated the two germline ends. Germline CDR1 reads SGHRS; CDR2 reads YFSETQ.

On this clone itself: This same CDR3 is encoded by further DNA sequences in the sample. The rearrangement joins TRBV18 to TRBJ1-1, with a weak D call TRBD1 (5 bases). This CDR3 contains 14 residues. The V end was cut by 3 bases, the J end by 1 base, with 9 bases between. The V gene's germline CDR1 is KGHSH and CDR2 LQKENI. CDR3 nucleotide sequence: TGTGCCAGCTCACCTCAGGGCCAGAACACTGAAGCTTTCTTT. Amino acids: CASSPQGQNTEAFF.

Notes on this clone: Relative to the germline gene, one junction end is altered; a read error may explain this. This sample includes further DNA sequences coding for the same CDR3. The chain couples TRBV5-1 to TRBJ2-7; D is tentatively TRBD1 or TRBD2 (5 bases each). The CDR3 consists of 14 residues. Germline CDR1 reads SGHRS; CDR2 reads YFSETQ. The CDR3 DNA reads as TGCGCCAGCAGTTTGGGGGTAAGCTCCTACGAGCAGTACTTC. Protein sequence: CASSLGVSSYEQYF. The full variable domain, completed using reference TRBV5-1 and TRBJ2-7, is KAGVTQTPRYLIKTRGQQVTLSCSPISGHRSVSWYQQTPGQGLQFLFEYFSETQRNKGNFPGRFSGRQFSNSRSEMNVSTLELGDSALYLCASSLGVSSYEQYFGPGTRLTVT.

The chain links TRBV9 to TRBJ2-2, with 7 positions matching TRBD2. This CDR3 spans 16 amino acids. V shed 1 base, J shed 5 bases, and the junction held 8 bases outside the gene matches. Germline values: CDR1 SGDLS, CDR2 YYNGEE. Here the CDR3 DNA reads TGTGCCAGCAGCGTAATAAGCGGGGCGTTAACCGGGGAGCTGTTTTTT. It codes for CASSVISGALTGELFF.

The chain has TRBV2 and TRBJ1-4, with 12 bases fitting TRBD1. This CDR3 is 14 amino acids long. The germline CDR1 and CDR2 sequences are SNHLY and FYNNEI. Trimming cost V 8 bases and J 8 bases; bases outside gene matches: 6. The CDR3 region has the DNA TGTGCCAGCGTACGGGACAGGGGGCGCGAAAAACTGTTTTTT. Translating gives CASVRDRGREKLFF. Combining the CDR3 with reference TRBV2 and TRBJ1-4 gives the whole variable domain EPEVTQTPSHQVTQMGQEVILRCVPISNHLYFYWYRQILGQKVEFLVSFYNNEISEKSEIFDDQFSVERPDGSNFTLKIRSTKLEDSAMYFCASVRDRGREKLFFGSGTQLSVL.